The 6 T cell receptor beta chains presented below share a single source sample, sequenced in a study of CD8 T cells in Susac syndrome. RNA in amounts of about 0.45 to 1 ug was reverse transcribed with random hexamers. Each CDR3 protein gets one entry after TCRdb re-called the immunoSEQ multiplex PCR reads with MiXCR. The sample lists roughly 100,000 distinct CDR3 sequences, roughly 94% occurring once. The sample consisted of CD4+ T cells from PBMCs. The origin of the receptors is a human donor with Susac syndrome.

This sequence joins TRBV23-1 and TRBJ1-5, with 7 bases matching TRBD1. TRBV23-1 is identified as an open reading frame with a role that is uncertain. This CDR3 has 17 amino acids. Trimming removed 6 bases from V and 1 base from J; junction bases left unmatched: 12. The CDR3 reads CASSSLPSDRSNQPQHF. The CDR3 nucleotides are TGCGCCAGCAGCAGTCTCCCGTCGGACAGGAGCAATCAGCCCCAGCATTTT.

The V and J genes are TRBV5-1 and TRBJ1-1; a possible D gene is TRBD1 (5 bases). In germline, CDR1 is SGHRS, CDR2 YFSETQ. Trimming removed 0 bases at V and 7 bases at J, with 7 bases between. The CDR3 sequence is 12 residues long. The CDR3 DNA sequence: TGCGCCAGCAGCTTGGCAGGGATTGAAGCTTTCTTT. Translating gives CASSLAGIEAFF.

The chain's CDR3 is CASSLKGRDYGYTF. CDR3 sequence (DNA): TGTGCCAGCAGCTTGAAGGGGCGTGACTATGGCTACACCTTC. The chain joins TRBV5-6 to TRBJ1-2; TRBD1 might be the D (5 bases). The V end lost 1 base, the J end lost 3 bases, and 10 bases lay between the germline ends. The CDR3 is made up of 14 amino acids. The V gene's germline CDR1 is SGHDT and CDR2 YYEEEE.

J is TRBJ2-3 and V is TRBV27; 9 bases align to TRBD2. Germline V gives CDR1 MNHEY, CDR2 SMNVEV (reference sequence). The CDR3 runs 11 residues. The V segment lost 5 bases and the J segment 14 bases; nucleotides outside the gene matches: 5. Here the CDR3 reads CASSDGLAWYF. The CDR3 bases are TGTGCCAGCAGTGACGGACTAGCGTGGTATTTT.

This chain joins TRBV10-3 and TRBJ2-1; 8 bases map to TRBD1. Germline V CDR1 and CDR2: ENHRY, SYGVKD. J lost 5 bases, V lost 2 bases, and 5 bases had no gene match. The CDR3 sequence is 15 residues long. CDR3 amino acids: CAISEPGQGNNEQFF. CDR3 nucleotides: TGTGCCATCAGTGAGCCAGGACAGGGCAACAATGAGCAGTTCTTC.

The gene calls are TRBV5-8 and TRBJ1-1; 7 bases are shared with TRBD1. The ends lost 6 bases at V and 1 base at J; junction bases unmatched: 6. The CDR3 spans 14 residues. Germline V gene lookup returns CDR1 SGHTS and CDR2 YDEGEE. The CDR3 coding sequence is TGTGCCAGCAACCACCGGGACAGGAACACTGAAGCTTTCTTT. Protein product: CASNHRDRNTEAFF.